This TCR beta chain originates from a study of blood T cell repertoires in COVID-19. Either two negative PCRs, clearance, or symptom resolution qualified Cohort 3 donors as recovered. V lost 4 bases, J lost 7 bases, and 17 bases lay in between. The CDR3 has 15 residues. Per the germline V gene, CDR1 is LNHDA and CDR2 is SQIVND (reference sequence). The repertoire was sequenced with immunoSEQ multiplex PCR; TCRdb's copy has only in-frame clones and lacks some. The table shows some 150,000 clones, with 80% to 90% occurring only once. This receptor was obtained from a man aged 50 to 59 who had recovered from COVID-19. Sample: PBMCs or T cells enriched from blood (not recorded which). V gene TRBV19 combines with J gene TRBJ2-1; a weak D match, TRBD2 (6 bases). CDR3 region: CASSTGTGLANEQFF. Written as DNA, the CDR3 is TGTGCCAGTAGTACCGGGACGGGACTCGCTAATGAGCAGTTCTTC. Drawing the rest from reference TRBV19 and TRBJ2-1, the complete variable domain is DGGITQSPKYLFRKEGQNVTLSCEQNLNHDAMYWYRQDPGQGLRLIYYSQIVNDFQKGDIAEGYSVSREKKESFPLTVTSAQKNPTAFYLCASSTGTGLANEQFFGPGTRLTVL.